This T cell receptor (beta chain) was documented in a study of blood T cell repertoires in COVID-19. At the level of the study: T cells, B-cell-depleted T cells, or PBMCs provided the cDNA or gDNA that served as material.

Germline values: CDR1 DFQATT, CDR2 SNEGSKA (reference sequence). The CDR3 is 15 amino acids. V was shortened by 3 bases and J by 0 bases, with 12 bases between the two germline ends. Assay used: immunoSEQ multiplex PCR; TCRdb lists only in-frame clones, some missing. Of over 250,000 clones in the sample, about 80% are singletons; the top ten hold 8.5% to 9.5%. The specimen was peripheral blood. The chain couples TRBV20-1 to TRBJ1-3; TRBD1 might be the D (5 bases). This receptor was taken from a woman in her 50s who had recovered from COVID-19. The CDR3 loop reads CSASSRASSGNTIYF. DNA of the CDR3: TGCAGTGCTAGTTCCAGGGCCAGCTCTGGAAACACCATATATTTT.